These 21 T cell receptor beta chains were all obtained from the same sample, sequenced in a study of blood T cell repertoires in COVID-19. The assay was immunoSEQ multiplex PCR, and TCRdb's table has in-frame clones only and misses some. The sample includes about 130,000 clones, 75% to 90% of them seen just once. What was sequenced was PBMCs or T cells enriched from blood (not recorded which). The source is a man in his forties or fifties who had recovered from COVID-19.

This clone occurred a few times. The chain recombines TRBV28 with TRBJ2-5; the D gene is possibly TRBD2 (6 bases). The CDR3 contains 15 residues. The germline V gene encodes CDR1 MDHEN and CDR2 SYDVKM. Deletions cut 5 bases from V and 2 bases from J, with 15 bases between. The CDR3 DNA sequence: TGTGCCAGCAGTCTCCGCCCCGGGAGTCAAGAGACCCAGTACTTC. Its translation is CASSLRPGSQETQYF. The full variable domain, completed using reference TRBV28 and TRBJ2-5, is DVKVTQSSRYLVKRTGEKVFLECVQDMDHENMFWYRQDPGLGLRLIYFSYDVKMKEKGDIPEGYSVSREKKERFSLILESASTNQTSMYLCASSLRPGSQETQYFGPGTRLLVL.

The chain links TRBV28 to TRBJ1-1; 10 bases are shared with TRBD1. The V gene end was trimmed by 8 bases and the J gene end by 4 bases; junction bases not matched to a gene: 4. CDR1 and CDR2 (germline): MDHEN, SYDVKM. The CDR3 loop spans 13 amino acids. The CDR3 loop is CASGGQGGTEAFF. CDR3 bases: TGTGCCAGCGGCGGACAGGGGGGCACTGAAGCTTTCTTT. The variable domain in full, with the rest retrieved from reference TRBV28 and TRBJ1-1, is DVKVTQSSRYLVKRTGEKVFLECVQDMDHENMFWYRQDPGLGLRLIYFSYDVKMKEKGDIPEGYSVSREKKERFSLILESASTNQTSMYLCASGGQGGTEAFFGQGTRLTVV.

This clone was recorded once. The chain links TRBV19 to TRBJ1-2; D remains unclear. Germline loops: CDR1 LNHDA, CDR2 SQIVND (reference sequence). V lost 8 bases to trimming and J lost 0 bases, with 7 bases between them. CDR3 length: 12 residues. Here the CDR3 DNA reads TGTGCCAGTCAAGAGCCTAACTATGGCTACACCTTC. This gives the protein CASQEPNYGYTF.

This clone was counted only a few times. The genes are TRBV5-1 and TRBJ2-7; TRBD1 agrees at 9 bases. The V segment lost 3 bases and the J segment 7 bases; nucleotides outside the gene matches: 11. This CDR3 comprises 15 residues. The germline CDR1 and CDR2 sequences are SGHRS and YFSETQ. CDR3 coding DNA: TGCGCCAGCAGCTCTACACAGGGGGCAATAAGGGAGCAGTACTTC. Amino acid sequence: CASSSTQGAIREQYF.

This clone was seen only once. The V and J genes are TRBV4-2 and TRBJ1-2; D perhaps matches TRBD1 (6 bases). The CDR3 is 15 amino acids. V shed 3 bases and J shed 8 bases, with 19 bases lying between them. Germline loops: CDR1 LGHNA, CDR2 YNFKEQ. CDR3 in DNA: TGTGCCAGCAGCCAGGCGACACAGGGTATGGGCGGCTACACCTTC. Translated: CASSQATQGMGGYTF.

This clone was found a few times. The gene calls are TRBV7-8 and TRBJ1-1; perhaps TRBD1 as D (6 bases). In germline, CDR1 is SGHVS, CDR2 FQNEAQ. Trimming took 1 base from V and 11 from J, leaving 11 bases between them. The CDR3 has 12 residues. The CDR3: CASSLDRGAAFF. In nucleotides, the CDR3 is TGTGCCAGCAGCTTAGACCGGGGGGCGGCTTTCTTT.

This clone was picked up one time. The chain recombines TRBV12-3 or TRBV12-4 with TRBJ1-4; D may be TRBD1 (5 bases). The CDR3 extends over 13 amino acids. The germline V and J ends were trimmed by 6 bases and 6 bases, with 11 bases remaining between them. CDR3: CASRIGHYEKLFF. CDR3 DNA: TGTGCCAGCAGGATTGGACACTATGAAAAACTGTTTTTT.

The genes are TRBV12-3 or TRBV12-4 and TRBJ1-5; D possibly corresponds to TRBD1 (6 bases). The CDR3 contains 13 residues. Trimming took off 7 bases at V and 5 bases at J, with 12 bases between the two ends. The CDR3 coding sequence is TGTGCCAGCACCGGACAGCTTTATCAGCCCCAGCATTTT. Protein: CASTGQLYQPQHF.

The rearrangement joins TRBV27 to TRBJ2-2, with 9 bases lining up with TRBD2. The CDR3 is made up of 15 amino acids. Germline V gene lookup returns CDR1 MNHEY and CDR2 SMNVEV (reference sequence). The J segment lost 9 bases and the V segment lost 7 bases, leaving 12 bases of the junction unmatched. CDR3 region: CASTHGSSGTRELFF. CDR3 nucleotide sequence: TGTGCCAGCACCCATGGGTCTAGCGGGACGAGGGAGCTGTTTTTT.

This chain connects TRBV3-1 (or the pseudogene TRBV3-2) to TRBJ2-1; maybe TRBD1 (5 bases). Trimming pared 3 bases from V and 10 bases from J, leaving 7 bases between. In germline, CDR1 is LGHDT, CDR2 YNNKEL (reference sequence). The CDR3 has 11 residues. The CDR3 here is CASSHSGEQFF. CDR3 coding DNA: TGTGCCAGCAGCCACTCAGGGGAGCAGTTCTTC.

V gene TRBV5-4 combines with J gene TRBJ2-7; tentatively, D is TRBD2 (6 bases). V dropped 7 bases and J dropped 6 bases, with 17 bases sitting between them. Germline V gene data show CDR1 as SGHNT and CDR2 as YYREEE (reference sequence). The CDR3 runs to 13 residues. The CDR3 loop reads CASSPRLEGEQYF. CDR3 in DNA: TGTGCCAGCTCCCCTAGACTAGAAGGCGAGCAGTACTTC. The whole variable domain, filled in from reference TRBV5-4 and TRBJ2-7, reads ETGVTQSPTHLIKTRGQQVTLRCSSQSGHNTVSWYQQALGQGPQFIFQYYREEENGRGNFPPRFSGLQFPNYSSELNVNALELDDSALYLCASSPRLEGEQYFGPGTRLTVT.

The CDR3 DNA reads TGCAGCGTGGGGTGGAGGGTAAACACTGAAGCTTTCTTT. Protein: CSVGWRVNTEAFF. The rearrangement joins TRBV29-1 to TRBJ1-1; D not certain. CDR3 length equals 13 residues. Germline CDR1 SQVTM, CDR2 ANQGSEA. Deletions cut 6 bases from V and 2 bases from J, with 13 bases between. The complete variable domain, with remaining parts taken from reference TRBV29-1 and TRBJ1-1, reads SAVISQKPSRDICQRGTSLTIQCQVDSQVTMMFWYRQQPGQSLTLIATANQGSEATYESGFVIDKFPISRPNLTFSTLTVSNMSPEDSSIYLCSVGWRVNTEAFFGQGTRLTVV.

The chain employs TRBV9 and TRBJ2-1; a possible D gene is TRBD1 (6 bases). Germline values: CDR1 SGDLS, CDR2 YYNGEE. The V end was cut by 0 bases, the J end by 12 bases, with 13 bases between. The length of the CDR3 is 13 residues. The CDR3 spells CASSVGWGQGQFF. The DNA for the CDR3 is TGTGCCAGCAGCGTAGGGTGGGGGCAGGGGCAGTTCTTC.

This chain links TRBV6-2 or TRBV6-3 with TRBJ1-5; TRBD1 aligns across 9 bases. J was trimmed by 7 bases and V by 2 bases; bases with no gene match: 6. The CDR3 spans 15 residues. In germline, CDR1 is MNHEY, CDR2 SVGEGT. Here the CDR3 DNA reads TGTGCCAGCAGTTACGGAGGGACAGGGAACCAGCCCCAGCATTTT. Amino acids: CASSYGGTGNQPQHF.

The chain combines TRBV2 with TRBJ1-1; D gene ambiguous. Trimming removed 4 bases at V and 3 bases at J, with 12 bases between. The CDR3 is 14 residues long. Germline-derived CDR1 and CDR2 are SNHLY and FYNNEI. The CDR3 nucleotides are TGTGCCAGCAGTGTTGGCGGCGGGTACACTGAAGCTTTCTTT. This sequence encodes CASSVGGGYTEAFF.

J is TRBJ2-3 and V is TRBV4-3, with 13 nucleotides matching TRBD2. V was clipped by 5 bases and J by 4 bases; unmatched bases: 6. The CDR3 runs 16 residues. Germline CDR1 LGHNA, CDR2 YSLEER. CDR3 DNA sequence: TGCGCCAGCAGCTTCGGGACTAGCGGGAATGCAGATACGCAGTATTTT. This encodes CASSFGTSGNADTQYF.

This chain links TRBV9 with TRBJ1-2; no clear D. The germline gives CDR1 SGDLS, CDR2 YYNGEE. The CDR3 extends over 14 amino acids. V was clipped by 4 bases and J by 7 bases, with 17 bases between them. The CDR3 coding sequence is TGTGCCAGCAGCCCGCGTCGGGGAAAGGTTGGCTACACCTTC. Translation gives CASSPRRGKVGYTF.

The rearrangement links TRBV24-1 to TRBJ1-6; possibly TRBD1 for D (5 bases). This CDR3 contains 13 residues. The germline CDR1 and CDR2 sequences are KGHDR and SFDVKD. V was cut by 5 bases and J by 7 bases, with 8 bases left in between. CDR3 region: CATSGAGNSPLHF. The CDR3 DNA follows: TGTGCCACCAGTGGGGCAGGGAATTCACCCCTCCACTTT.

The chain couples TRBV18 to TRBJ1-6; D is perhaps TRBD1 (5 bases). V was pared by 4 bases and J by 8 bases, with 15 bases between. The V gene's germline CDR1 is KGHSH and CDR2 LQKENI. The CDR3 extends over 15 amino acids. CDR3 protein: CASSRQKNLDSPLHF. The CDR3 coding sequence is TGTGCCAGCTCACGACAGAAAAACCTAGATTCACCCCTCCACTTT.

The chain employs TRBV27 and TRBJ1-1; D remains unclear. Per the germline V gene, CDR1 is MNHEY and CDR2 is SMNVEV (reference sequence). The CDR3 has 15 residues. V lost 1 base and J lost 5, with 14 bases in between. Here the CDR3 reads CASSLLFSPSTEAFF. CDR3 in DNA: TGTGCCAGCAGTTTATTGTTTAGTCCGAGTACTGAAGCTTTCTTT.

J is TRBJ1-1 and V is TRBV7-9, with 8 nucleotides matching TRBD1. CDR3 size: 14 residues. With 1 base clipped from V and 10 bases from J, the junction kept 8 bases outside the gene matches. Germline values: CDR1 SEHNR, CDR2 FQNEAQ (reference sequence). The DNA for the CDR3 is TGTGCCAGCAGCTTAGAGGCCCGCAGGGGGCCAGCTTTCTTT. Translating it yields CASSLEARRGPAFF.